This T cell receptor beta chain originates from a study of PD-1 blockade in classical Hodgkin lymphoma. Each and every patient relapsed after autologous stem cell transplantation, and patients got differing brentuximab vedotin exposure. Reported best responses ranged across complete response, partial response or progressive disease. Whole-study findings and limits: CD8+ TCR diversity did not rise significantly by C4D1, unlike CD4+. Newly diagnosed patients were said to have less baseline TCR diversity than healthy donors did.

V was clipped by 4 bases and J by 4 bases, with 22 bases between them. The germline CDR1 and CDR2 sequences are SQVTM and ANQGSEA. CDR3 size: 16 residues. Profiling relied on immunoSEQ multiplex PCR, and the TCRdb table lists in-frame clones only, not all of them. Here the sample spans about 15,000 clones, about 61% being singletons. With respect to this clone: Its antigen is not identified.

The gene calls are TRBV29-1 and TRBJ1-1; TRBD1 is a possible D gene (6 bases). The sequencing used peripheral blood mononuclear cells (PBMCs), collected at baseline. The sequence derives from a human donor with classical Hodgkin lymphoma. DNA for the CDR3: TGCAGCGTTGCCCCGGGGGGGTCAAGGGGGGTCACTGAAGCTTTCTTT. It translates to CSVAPGGSRGVTEAFF. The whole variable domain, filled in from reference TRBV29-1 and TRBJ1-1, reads SAVISQKPSRDICQRGTSLTIQCQVDSQVTMMFWYRQQPGQSLTLIATANQGSEATYESGFVIDKFPISRPNLTFSTLTVSNMSPEDSSIYLCSVAPGGSRGVTEAFFGQGTRLTVV.